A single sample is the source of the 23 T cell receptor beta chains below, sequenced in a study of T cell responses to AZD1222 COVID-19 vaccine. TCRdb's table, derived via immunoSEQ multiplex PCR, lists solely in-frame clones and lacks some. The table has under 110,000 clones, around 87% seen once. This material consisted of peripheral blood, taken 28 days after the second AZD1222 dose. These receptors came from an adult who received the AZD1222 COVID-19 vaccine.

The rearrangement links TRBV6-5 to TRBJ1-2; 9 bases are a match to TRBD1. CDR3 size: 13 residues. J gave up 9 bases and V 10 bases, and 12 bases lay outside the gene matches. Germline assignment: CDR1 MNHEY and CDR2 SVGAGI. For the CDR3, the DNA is TGTGCCATCCTTCTCCCGGGACAGGGTAGCTACACCTTC. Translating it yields CAILLPGQGSYTF.

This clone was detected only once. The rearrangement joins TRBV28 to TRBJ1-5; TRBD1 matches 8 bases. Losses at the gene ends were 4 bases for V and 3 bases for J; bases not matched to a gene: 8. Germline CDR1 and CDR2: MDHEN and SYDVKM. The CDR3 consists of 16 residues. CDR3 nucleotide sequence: TGTGCCAGCAGTTCCCAGGGGGCGTCGGTCAATCAGCCCCAGCATTTT. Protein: CASSSQGASVNQPQHF.

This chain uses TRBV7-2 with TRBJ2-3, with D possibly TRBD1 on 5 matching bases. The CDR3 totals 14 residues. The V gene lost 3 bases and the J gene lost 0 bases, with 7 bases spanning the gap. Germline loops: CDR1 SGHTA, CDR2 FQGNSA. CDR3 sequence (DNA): TGTGCCAGCAGCTTTGACAGTAGCACAGATACGCAGTATTTT. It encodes CASSFDSSTDTQYF.

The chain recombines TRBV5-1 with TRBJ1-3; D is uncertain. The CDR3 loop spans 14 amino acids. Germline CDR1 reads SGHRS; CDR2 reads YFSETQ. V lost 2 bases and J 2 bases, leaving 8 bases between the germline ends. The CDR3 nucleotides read TGCGCCAGCAGCTTTCTAGGGACTGGAAACACCATATATTTT. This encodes CASSFLGTGNTIYF.

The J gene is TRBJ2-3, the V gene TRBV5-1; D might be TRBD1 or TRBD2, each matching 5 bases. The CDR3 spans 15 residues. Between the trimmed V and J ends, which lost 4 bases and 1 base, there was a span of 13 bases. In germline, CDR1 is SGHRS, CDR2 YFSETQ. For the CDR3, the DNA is TGCGCCAGCAGCGGGGCTGGGGACCGCACAGATACGCAGTATTTT. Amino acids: CASSGAGDRTDTQYF. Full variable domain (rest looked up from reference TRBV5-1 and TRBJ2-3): KAGVTQTPRYLIKTRGQQVTLSCSPISGHRSVSWYQQTPGQGLQFLFEYFSETQRNKGNFPGRFSGRQFSNSRSEMNVSTLELGDSALYLCASSGAGDRTDTQYFGPGTRLTVL.

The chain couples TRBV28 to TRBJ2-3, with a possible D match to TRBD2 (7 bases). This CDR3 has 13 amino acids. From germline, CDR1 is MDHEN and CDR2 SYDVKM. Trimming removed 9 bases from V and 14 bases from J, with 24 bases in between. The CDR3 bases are TGTGCCAGTGGGGGGGACACCGTCTCTCGTTTGTATTTT. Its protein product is CASGGDTVSRLYF.

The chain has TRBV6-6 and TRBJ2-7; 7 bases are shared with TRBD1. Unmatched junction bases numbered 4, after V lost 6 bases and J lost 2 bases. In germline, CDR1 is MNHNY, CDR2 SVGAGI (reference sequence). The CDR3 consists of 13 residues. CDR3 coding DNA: TGTGCCAGCAGGACAGGGTATCCCTACGAGCAGTACTTC. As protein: CASRTGYPYEQYF.

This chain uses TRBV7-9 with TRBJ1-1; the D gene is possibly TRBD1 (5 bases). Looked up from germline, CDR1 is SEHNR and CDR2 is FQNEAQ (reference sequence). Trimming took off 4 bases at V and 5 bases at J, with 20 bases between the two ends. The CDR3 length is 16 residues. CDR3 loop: CASSSRRGRGATEAFF. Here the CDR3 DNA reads TGTGCCAGCAGCTCCCGGAGGGGACGCGGGGCTACTGAAGCTTTCTTT.

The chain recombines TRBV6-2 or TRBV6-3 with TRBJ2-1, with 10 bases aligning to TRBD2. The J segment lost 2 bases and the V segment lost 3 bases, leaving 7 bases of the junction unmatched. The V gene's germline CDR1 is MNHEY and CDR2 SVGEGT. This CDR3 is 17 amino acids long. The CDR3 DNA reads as TGTGCCAGCAGTTATCGGCCTAGCGGGAGTGCCTACAATGAGCAGTTCTTC. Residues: CASSYRPSGSAYNEQFF.

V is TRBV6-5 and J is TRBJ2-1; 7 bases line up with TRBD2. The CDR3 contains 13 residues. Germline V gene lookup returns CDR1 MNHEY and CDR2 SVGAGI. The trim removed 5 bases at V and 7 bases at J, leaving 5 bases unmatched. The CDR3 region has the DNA TGTGCCAGCAGTCCCGGCGGGAGTAATGAGCAGTTCTTC. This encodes CASSPGGSNEQFF.

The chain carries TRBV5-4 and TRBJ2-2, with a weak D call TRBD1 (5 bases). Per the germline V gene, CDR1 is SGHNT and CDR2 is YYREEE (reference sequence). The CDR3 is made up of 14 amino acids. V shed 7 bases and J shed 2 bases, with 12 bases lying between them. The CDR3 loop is CASRKGENTGELFF. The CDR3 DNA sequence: TGTGCCAGCCGCAAAGGGGAAAACACCGGGGAGCTGTTTTTT.

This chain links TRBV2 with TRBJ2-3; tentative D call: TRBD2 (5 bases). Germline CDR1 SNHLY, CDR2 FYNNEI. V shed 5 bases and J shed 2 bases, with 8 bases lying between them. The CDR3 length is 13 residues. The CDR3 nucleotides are TGTGCCAGCAGTCTGGACTTCACAGATACGCAGTATTTT. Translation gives CASSLDFTDTQYF.

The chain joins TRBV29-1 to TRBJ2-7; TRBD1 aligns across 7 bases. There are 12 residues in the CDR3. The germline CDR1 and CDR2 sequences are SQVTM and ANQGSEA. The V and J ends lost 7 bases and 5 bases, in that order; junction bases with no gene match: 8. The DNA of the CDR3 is TGCAGCGCTGGGACAGTGTTTGACGAGCAGTACTTC. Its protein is CSAGTVFDEQYF.

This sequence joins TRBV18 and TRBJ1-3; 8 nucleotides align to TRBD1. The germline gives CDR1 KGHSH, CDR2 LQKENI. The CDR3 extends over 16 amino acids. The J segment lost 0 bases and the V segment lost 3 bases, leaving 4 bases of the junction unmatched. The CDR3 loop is CASSPGQGNSGNTIYF. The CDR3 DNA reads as TGTGCCAGCTCACCTGGACAGGGAAACTCTGGAAACACCATATATTTT.

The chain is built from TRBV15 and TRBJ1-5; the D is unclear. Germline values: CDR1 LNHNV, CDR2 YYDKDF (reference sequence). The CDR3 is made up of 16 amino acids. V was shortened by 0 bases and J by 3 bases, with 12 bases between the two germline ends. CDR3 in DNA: TGTGCCACCAGCAGAGATGGGATTGGTGACAATCAGCCCCAGCATTTT. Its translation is CATSRDGIGDNQPQHF.

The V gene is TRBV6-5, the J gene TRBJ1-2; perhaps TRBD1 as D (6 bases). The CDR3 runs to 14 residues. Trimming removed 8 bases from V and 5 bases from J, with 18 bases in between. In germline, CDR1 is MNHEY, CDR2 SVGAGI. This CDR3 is CASRGGYPRYGYTF. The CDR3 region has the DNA TGTGCCAGCCGAGGGGGGTACCCAAGGTATGGCTACACCTTC.

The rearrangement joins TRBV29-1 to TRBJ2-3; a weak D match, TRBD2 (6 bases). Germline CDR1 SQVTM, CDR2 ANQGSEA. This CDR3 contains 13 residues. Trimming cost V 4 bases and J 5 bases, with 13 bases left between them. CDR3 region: CSVGRDGLDTQYF. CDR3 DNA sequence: TGCAGCGTTGGGCGGGACGGTTTAGATACGCAGTATTTT.

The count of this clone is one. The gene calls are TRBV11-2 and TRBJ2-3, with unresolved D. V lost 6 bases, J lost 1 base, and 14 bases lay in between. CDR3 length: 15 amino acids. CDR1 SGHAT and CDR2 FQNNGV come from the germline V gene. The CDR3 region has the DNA TGTGCCAGCAGACCTAACCTGGCGGGCACAGATACGCAGTATTTT. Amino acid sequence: CASRPNLAGTDTQYF.

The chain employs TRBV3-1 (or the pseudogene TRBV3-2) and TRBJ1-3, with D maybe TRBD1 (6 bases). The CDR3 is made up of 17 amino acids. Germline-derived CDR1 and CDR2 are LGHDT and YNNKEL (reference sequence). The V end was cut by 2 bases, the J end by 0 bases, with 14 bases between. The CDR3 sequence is CASSQMSTGISGNTIYF. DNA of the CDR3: TGTGCCAGCAGCCAAATGTCGACAGGAATCTCTGGAAACACCATATATTTT.

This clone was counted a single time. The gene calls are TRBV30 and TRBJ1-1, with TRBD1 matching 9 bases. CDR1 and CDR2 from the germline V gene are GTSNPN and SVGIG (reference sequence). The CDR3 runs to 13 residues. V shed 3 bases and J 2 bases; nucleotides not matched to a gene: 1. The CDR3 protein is CAWRQGANTEAFF. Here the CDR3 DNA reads TGTGCCTGGAGACAGGGGGCCAACACTGAAGCTTTCTTT.

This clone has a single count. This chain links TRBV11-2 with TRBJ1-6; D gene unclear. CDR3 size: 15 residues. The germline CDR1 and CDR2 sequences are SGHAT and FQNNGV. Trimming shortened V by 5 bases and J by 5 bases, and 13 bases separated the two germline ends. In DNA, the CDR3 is TGTGCCAGCAGCGGAACCGGGTTAAATAATTCACCCCTCCACTTT. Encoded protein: CASSGTGLNNSPLHF.

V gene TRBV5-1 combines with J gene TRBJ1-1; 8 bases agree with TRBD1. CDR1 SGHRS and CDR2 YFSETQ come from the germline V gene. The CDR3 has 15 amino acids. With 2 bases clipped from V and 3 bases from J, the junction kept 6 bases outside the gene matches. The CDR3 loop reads CASSLDGQGHTEAFF. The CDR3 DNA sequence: TGCGCCAGCAGCTTAGATGGACAGGGCCACACTGAAGCTTTCTTT.

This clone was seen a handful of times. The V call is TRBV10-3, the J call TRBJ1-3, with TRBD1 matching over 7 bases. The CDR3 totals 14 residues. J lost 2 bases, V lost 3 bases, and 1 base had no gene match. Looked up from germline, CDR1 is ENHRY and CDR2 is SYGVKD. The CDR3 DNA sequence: TGTGCCATCAGTGAAACAGGGGCTGGAAACACCATATATTTT. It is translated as CAISETGAGNTIYF.